Listed below are T cell receptor beta chains from one sample, sequenced in a study of T cells in Graves' hyperthyroidism and ophthalmopathy. TCRdb recomputed calls from the multiplex PCR reads with MiXCR, one row per CDR3 protein. The sample has about 600,000 distinct CDR3 sequences; about 16% are singletons. Material: blood. All receptors derive from a woman in her thirties or forties with Graves' ophthalmopathy. The CDR3 runs from the conserved cysteine through the conserved F or W. The D gene is left open where the match is weak. A clone size is listed for some rows: how often the clone was seen (once, few, many), or a class if it is expanded.

V gene: TRBV20-1; clone size: many; D gene: TRBD2; J gene: TRBJ2-7; CDR3 protein: CSASGAGGPYEQYF; CDR3 DNA: TGCAGTGCTTCCGGGGCGGGAGGGCCCTACGAGCAGTACTTC
V gene: TRBV5-1; clone size: many; D gene: NA; J gene: TRBJ1-2; CDR3 protein: CASSLDSFAYGYTF; CDR3 DNA: TGCGCCAGCAGCTTGGACAGTTTCGCCTATGGCTACACCTTC
V gene: TRBV28; clone size: NA; D gene: TRBD1; J gene: TRBJ1-5; CDR3 protein: CASSSQLRTGRNQPQHF; CDR3 DNA: TGTGCCAGCAGCTCCCAACTCCGGACAGGCCGCAATCAGCCCCAGCATTTT
V gene: TRBV12-3/TRBV12-4; clone size: NA; D gene: TRBD1; J gene: TRBJ1-2; CDR3 protein: CASSWDREFGYTF; CDR3 DNA: TGTGCCAGCAGTTGGGACAGGGAGTTTGGCTACACCTTC
V gene: TRBV5-1; clone size: many; D gene: TRBD1; J gene: TRBJ2-1; CDR3 protein: CASSLDPGTEYNEQFF; CDR3 DNA: TGCGCCAGCAGCTTGGACCCCGGGACAGAGTACAATGAGCAGTTCTTC
V gene: TRBV3-1; clone size: many; D gene: NA; J gene: TRBJ2-5; CDR3 protein: CASTWSVRGTPETQYF; CDR3 DNA: TGTGCCAGCACCTGGTCGGTTCGAGGGACCCCAGAGACCCAGTACTTC
V gene: TRBV28; clone size: many; D gene: NA; J gene: TRBJ1-2; CDR3 protein: CASSSTRWGAISYGYTF; CDR3 DNA: TGTGCCAGCAGTTCGACGCGTTGGGGGGCAATAAGCTATGGCTACACCTTC
V gene: TRBV20-1; clone size: many; D gene: NA; J gene: TRBJ1-2; CDR3 protein: CSAPGSTGYGYTF; CDR3 DNA: TGCAGTGCCCCCGGGAGCACGGGGTATGGCTACACCTTC
V gene: TRBV24-1; clone size: few; D gene: NA; J gene: TRBJ2-5; CDR3 protein: CATSVSAGETQYF; CDR3 DNA: TGTGCCACCAGTGTAAGCGCAGGAGAGACCCAGTACTTC
V gene: TRBV5-1; clone size: NA; D gene: TRBD2; J gene: TRBJ2-7; CDR3 protein: CASSSGLAGGPHRAYEQYF; CDR3 DNA: TGCGCCAGCAGCTCGGGACTAGCGGGAGGCCCCCACAGGGCCTACGAGCAGTACTTC
V gene: TRBV5-1; clone size: few; D gene: NA; J gene: TRBJ1-1; CDR3 protein: CASSLQGGGMNTEAFF; CDR3 DNA: TGCGCCAGCAGCTTACAGGGCGGGGGAATGAACACTGAAGCTTTCTTT
V gene: TRBV2; clone size: many; D gene: NA; J gene: TRBJ2-3; CDR3 protein: CASRKEADTQYF; CDR3 DNA: TGTGCCAGCAGGAAGGAGGCAGATACGCAGTATTTT
V gene: TRBV5-6; clone size: few; D gene: NA; J gene: TRBJ1-2; CDR3 protein: CASGLGDNGYTF; CDR3 DNA: TGTGCCAGCGGTTTAGGGGATAACGGCTACACCTTC
V gene: TRBV28; clone size: many; D gene: TRBD2; J gene: TRBJ2-3; CDR3 protein: CASSLDAGDTDTQYF; CDR3 DNA: TGTGCCAGCAGTTTGGATGCGGGAGACACAGATACGCAGTATTTT
V gene: TRBV9; clone size: many; D gene: TRBD1; J gene: TRBJ2-1; CDR3 protein: CASSSPGQGRANEQFF; CDR3 DNA: TGTGCCAGCAGCTCCCCCGGACAGGGGCGAGCCAATGAGCAGTTCTTC
V gene: TRBV4-1; clone size: NA; D gene: NA; J gene: TRBJ1-4; CDR3 protein: CASSQGARRNEKLFF; CDR3 DNA: TGCGCCAGCAGCCAAGGAGCACGCCGTAATGAAAAACTGTTTTTT
V gene: TRBV24-1; clone size: NA; D gene: TRBD2; J gene: TRBJ2-3; CDR3 protein: CATSDPQGLFTDTQYF; CDR3 DNA: TGTGCCACCAGTGACCCCCAGGGACTATTCACAGATACGCAGTATTTT
V gene: TRBV7-9; clone size: NA; D gene: NA; J gene: TRBJ1-1; CDR3 protein: CASSSLDSTEAFF; CDR3 DNA: TGTGCCAGCAGCTCCCTCGATTCCACTGAAGCTTTCTTT
V gene: TRBV4-1; clone size: many; D gene: NA; J gene: TRBJ2-7; CDR3 protein: CASRPVWPGSRSYEQYF; CDR3 DNA: TGCGCCAGCAGGCCCGTCTGGCCGGGGTCACGATCCTACGAGCAGTACTTC
V gene: TRBV20-1; clone size: few; D gene: NA; J gene: TRBJ1-1; CDR3 protein: CSARSGASEAFF; CDR3 DNA: TGCAGTGCTAGATCTGGGGCGAGTGAAGCTTTCTTT
V gene: TRBV30; clone size: many; D gene: TRBD2; J gene: TRBJ2-3; CDR3 protein: CAWGSGGTLTDTQYF; CDR3 DNA: TGTGCCTGGGGTAGCGGGGGGACTCTCACAGATACGCAGTATTTT
V gene: TRBV6-4; clone size: NA; D gene: NA; J gene: TRBJ2-3; CDR3 protein: CASGPIARGRRADTQYF; CDR3 DNA: TGTGCCAGCGGTCCAATAGCTCGGGGGAGAAGAGCAGATACGCAGTATTTT
V gene: TRBV20-1; clone size: many; D gene: NA; J gene: TRBJ1-2; CDR3 protein: CSARVKGGGYGYTF; CDR3 DNA: TGCAGTGCTAGAGTCAAAGGGGGGGGCTATGGCTACACCTTC
V gene: TRBV11-1; clone size: many; D gene: NA; J gene: TRBJ2-5; CDR3 protein: CASSPQTRGETQYF; CDR3 DNA: TGTGCCAGCAGCCCCCAGACAAGGGGAGAGACCCAGTACTTC
V gene: TRBV12-3/TRBV12-4; clone size: many; D gene: TRBD1; J gene: TRBJ2-1; CDR3 protein: CASSLSLDRGEQFF; CDR3 DNA: TGTGCCAGCAGTTTAAGCCTCGACAGGGGCGAGCAGTTCTTC
V gene: TRBV2; clone size: many; D gene: TRBD1; J gene: TRBJ2-2; CDR3 protein: CASRLEGTGNTGELFF; CDR3 DNA: TGTGCCAGTAGACTGGAGGGGACAGGGAACACCGGGGAGCTGTTTTTT
V gene: TRBV6-1; clone size: few; D gene: TRBD2; J gene: TRBJ2-1; CDR3 protein: CASSRTSSNNEQFF; CDR3 DNA: TGTGCCAGCAGCCGGACTAGTTCAAACAATGAGCAGTTCTTC
V gene: TRBV28; clone size: many; D gene: NA; J gene: TRBJ1-1; CDR3 protein: CASSTGTSNTEAFF; CDR3 DNA: TGTGCCAGCAGTACCGGGACATCGAACACTGAAGCTTTCTTT
V gene: TRBV7-9; clone size: few; D gene: NA; J gene: TRBJ2-1; CDR3 protein: CASDRGWEPVNEQFF; CDR3 DNA: TGTGCCAGCGACCGGGGATGGGAGCCGGTCAATGAGCAGTTCTTC
V gene: TRBV20-1; clone size: many; D gene: NA; J gene: TRBJ2-7; CDR3 protein: CSAGPRQGGSYEQYF; CDR3 DNA: TGCAGTGCTGGCCCTCGGCAAGGTGGTTCCTACGAGCAGTACTTC
V gene: TRBV28; clone size: many; D gene: NA; J gene: TRBJ2-1; CDR3 protein: CATLLRTYNEQFF; CDR3 DNA: TGTGCCACCCTTCTCCGGACCTACAATGAGCAGTTCTTC
V gene: TRBV6-1; clone size: NA; D gene: TRBD1; J gene: TRBJ1-2; CDR3 protein: CASRLTGSHGYTF; CDR3 DNA: TGTGCCAGCAGGCTGACAGGGAGCCATGGCTACACCTTC
V gene: TRBV6-1; clone size: many; D gene: TRBD1; J gene: TRBJ1-6; CDR3 protein: CASSRNRGENSPLHF; CDR3 DNA: TGTGCCAGCAGTCGCAACAGGGGAGAGAATTCACCCCTCCACTTT
V gene: TRBV28; clone size: NA; D gene: TRBD1; J gene: TRBJ1-5; CDR3 protein: CASRLQGWSNQPQHF; CDR3 DNA: TGTGCCAGCAGGTTACAGGGGTGGAGCAATCAGCCCCAGCATTTT
V gene: TRBV2; clone size: many; D gene: NA; J gene: TRBJ1-1; CDR3 protein: CASSESGRVNTEAFF; CDR3 DNA: TGTGCCAGCAGTGAATCAGGCAGGGTGAACACTGAAGCTTTCTTT
V gene: TRBV20-1; clone size: few; D gene: NA; J gene: TRBJ1-4; CDR3 protein: CSASVGAATNEKLFF; CDR3 DNA: TGCAGTGCTAGCGTGGGGGCTGCAACTAATGAAAAACTGTTTTTT
V gene: TRBV6-1; clone size: many; D gene: NA; J gene: TRBJ1-4; CDR3 protein: CASSEVGRQVGLSEKLFF; CDR3 DNA: TGTGCCAGCAGTGAAGTTGGGAGACAGGTCGGACTGAGTGAAAAACTGTTTTTT
V gene: TRBV15; clone size: NA; D gene: NA; J gene: TRBJ2-3; CDR3 protein: CATSPRSPSTDTQYF; CDR3 DNA: TGTGCCACCAGCCCCCGAAGTCCCAGCACAGATACGCAGTATTTT
V gene: TRBV4-1; clone size: NA; D gene: NA; J gene: TRBJ2-3; CDR3 protein: CASSRGPLAKITDTQYF; CDR3 DNA: TGCGCCAGCAGCCGGGGGCCCCTAGCGAAGATCACAGATACGCAGTATTTT
V gene: TRBV7-3; clone size: many; D gene: NA; J gene: TRBJ2-5; CDR3 protein: CASSLGLSETQYF; CDR3 DNA: TGTGCCAGCTCACTGGGTCTTTCGGAGACCCAGTACTTC
V gene: TRBV6-2/TRBV6-3; clone size: NA; D gene: NA; J gene: TRBJ1-1; CDR3 protein: CASGPQVNTEAFF; CDR3 DNA: TGTGCCAGCGGCCCACAGGTGAACACTGAAGCTTTCTTT
V gene: TRBV12-3/TRBV12-4; clone size: many; D gene: NA; J gene: TRBJ2-2; CDR3 protein: CASSLGTIPGELFF; CDR3 DNA: TGTGCCAGCAGTTTAGGCACAATTCCCGGGGAGCTGTTTTTT
V gene: TRBV12-3/TRBV12-4; clone size: NA; D gene: TRBD2; J gene: TRBJ2-1; CDR3 protein: CASSLGSGNHNEQFF; CDR3 DNA: TGTGCCAGCAGTTTAGGTAGCGGGAATCACAATGAGCAGTTCTTC
V gene: TRBV6-1; clone size: many; D gene: TRBD1; J gene: TRBJ2-7; CDR3 protein: CASRDRGREFYEQYF; CDR3 DNA: TGTGCCAGCCGGGACAGGGGGCGCGAATTTTACGAGCAGTACTTC